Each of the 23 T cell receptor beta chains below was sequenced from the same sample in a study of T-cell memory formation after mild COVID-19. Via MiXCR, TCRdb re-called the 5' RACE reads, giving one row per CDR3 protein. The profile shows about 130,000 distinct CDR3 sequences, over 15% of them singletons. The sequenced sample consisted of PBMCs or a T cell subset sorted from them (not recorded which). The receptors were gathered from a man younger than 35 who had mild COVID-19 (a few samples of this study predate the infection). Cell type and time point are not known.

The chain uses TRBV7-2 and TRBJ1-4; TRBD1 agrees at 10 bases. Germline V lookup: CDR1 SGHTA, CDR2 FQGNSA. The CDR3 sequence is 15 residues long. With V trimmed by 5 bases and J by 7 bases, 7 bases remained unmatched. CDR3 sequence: CASSADRGRSEKLFF. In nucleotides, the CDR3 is TGTGCCAGCAGCGCCGACAGGGGGCGGAGTGAAAAACTGTTTTTT. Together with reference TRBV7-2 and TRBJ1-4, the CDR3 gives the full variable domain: GAGVSQSPSNKVTEKGKDVELRCDPISGHTALYWYRQSLGQGLEFLIYFQGNSAPDKSGLPSDRFSAERTGGSVSTLTIQRTQQEDSAVYLCASSADRGRSEKLFFGSGTQLSVL.

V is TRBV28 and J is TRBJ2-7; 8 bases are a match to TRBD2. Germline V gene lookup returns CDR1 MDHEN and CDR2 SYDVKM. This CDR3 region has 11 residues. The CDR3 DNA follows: TGTGCGGCGGGGGGCCTCTGGGAGCAGTACTTC. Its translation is CAAGGLWEQYF.

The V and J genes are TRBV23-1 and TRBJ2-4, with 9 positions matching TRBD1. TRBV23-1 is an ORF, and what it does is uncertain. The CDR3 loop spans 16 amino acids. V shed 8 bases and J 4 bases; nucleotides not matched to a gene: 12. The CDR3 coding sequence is TGCGCCAGCTTATTACAAGGGACAGGGCCAAAAAACATTCAGTACTTC. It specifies CASLLQGTGPKNIQYF.

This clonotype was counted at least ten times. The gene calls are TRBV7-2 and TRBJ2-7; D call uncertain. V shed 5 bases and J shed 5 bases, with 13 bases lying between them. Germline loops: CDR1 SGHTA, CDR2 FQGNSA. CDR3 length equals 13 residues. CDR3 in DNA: TGTGCCAGCAGCATAACCTTTGTCAACGAGCAGTACTTC. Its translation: CASSITFVNEQYF.

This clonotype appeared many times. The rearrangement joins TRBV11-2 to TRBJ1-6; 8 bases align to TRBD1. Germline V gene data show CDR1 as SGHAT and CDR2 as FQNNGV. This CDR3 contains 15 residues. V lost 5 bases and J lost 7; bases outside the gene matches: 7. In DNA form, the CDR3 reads TGTGCCAGCAGCAGACAGGGGCCTACCAATTCACCCCTCCACTTT. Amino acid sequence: CASSRQGPTNSPLHF. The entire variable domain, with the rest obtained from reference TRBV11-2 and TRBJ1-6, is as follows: EAGVAQSPRYKIIEKRQSVAFWCNPISGHATLYWYQQILGQGPKLLIQFQNNGVVDDSQLPKDRFSAERLKGVDSTLKIQPAKLEDSAVYLCASSRQGPTNSPLHFGNGTRLTVT.

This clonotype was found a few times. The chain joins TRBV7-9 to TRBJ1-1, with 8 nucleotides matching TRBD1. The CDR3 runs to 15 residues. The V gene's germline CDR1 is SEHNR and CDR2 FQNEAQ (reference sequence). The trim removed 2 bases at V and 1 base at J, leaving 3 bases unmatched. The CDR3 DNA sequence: TGTGCCAGCAGCTTACGAGGACAGGGGAACACTGAAGCTTTCTTT. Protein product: CASSLRGQGNTEAFF.

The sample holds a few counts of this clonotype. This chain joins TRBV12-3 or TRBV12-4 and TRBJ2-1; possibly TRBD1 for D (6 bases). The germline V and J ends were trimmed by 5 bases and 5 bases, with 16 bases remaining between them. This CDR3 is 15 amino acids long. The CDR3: CASSPGQHGHNEQFF. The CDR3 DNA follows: TGTGCCAGCAGTCCCGGACAGCACGGGCACAATGAGCAGTTCTTC.

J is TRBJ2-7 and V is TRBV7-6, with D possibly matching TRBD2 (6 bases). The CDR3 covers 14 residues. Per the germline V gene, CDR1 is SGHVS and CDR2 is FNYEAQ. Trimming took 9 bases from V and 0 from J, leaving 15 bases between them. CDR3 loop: CARSAGGASYEQYF. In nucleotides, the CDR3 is TGTGCCAGAAGCGCAGGCGGGGCCTCCTACGAGCAGTACTTC.

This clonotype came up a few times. CDR3 region: CSVGGLAGNPYEQYV. CDR3 in DNA: TGCAGCGTTGGTGGACTAGCGGGTAACCCTTACGAGCAGTACGTC. This sequence joins TRBV29-1 and TRBJ2-7; TRBD2 matches 11 bases. Germline loops: CDR1 SQVTM, CDR2 ANQGSEA. Trimming took 4 bases from V and 4 from J; bases not matched to a gene: 9. The CDR3 sequence is 15 residues long.

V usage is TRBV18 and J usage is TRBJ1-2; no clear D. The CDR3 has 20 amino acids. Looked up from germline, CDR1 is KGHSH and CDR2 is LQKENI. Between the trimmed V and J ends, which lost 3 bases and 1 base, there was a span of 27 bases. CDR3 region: CASSPDGARLRSAFNYGYTF. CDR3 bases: TGTGCCAGCTCACCGGACGGAGCACGCCTGAGATCAGCTTTTAACTATGGCTACACCTTC.

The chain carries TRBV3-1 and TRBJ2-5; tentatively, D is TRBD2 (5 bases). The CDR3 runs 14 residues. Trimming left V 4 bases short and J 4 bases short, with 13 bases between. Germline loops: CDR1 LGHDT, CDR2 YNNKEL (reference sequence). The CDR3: CASSRLTQAETQYF. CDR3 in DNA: TGTGCCAGCAGCCGACTAACGCAGGCAGAGACCCAGTACTTC.

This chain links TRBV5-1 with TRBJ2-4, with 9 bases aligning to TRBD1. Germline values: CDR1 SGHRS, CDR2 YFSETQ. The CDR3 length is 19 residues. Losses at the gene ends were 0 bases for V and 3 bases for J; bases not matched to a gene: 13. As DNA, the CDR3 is TGCGCCAGCAGCTTGGCGCCCTGGACAGGGGTTGTTTTCAAAAACATTCAGTACTTC. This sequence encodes CASSLAPWTGVVFKNIQYF.

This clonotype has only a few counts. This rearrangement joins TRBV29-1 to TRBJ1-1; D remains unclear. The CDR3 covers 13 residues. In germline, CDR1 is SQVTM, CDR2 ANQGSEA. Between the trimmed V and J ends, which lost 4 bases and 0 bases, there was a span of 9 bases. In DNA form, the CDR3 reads TGCAGCGTTGTACTGGAGATGAACACTGAAGCTTTCTTT. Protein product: CSVVLEMNTEAFF.

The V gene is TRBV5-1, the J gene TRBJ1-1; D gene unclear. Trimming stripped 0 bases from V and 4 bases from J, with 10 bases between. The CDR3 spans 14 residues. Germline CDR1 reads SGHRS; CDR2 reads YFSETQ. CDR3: CASSLVGRSTEAFF. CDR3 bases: TGCGCCAGCAGCTTGGTAGGAAGGAGCACTGAAGCTTTCTTT.

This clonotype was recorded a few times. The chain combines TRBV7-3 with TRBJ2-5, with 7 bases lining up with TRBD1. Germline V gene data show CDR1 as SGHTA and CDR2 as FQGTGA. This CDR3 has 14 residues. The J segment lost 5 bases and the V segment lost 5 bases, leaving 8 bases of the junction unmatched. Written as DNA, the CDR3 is TGTGCCAGCAGCAAGACAGGGAATCTCGAGACCCAGTACTTC. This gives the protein CASSKTGNLETQYF.

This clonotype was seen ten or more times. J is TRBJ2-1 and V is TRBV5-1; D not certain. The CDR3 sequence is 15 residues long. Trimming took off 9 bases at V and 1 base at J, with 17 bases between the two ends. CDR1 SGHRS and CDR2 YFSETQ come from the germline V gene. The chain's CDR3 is CATLRQALSYNEQFF. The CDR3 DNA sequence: TGCGCCACCCTGAGGCAGGCTCTATCCTACAATGAGCAGTTCTTC.

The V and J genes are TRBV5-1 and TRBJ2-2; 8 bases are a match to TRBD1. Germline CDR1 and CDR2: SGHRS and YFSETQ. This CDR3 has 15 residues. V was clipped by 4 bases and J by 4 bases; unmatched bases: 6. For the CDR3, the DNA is TGCGCCAGCAGCGTAAGACAGGGGAGCACCGGGGAGCTGTTTTTT. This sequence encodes CASSVRQGSTGELFF.

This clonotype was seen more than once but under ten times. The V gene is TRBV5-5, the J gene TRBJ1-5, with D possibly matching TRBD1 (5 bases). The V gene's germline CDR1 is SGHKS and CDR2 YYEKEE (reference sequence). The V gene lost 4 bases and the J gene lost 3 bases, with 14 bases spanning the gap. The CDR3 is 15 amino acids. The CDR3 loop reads CASSHRDADNQPQHF. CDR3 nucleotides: TGTGCCAGCAGCCACCGGGACGCAGACAATCAGCCCCAGCATTTT.

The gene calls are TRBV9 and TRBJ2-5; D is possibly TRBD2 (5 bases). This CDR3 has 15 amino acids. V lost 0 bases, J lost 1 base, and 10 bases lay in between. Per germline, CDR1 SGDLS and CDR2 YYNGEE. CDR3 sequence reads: CASSVGLGVQETQYF. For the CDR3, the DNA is TGTGCCAGCAGCGTAGGGCTCGGGGTCCAAGAGACCCAGTACTTC.

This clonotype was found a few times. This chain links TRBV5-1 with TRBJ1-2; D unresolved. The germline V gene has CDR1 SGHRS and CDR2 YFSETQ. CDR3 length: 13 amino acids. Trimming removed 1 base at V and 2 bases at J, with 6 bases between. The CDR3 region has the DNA TGCGCCAGCAGCTTGAAGACAAACTATGGCTACACCTTC. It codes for CASSLKTNYGYTF.

In nucleotides, the CDR3 is TGTGCCAGCAGTTCCAGCGGGGGGAGCAATGAGCAGTTCTTC. Encoded protein: CASSSSGGSNEQFF. This chain connects TRBV3-1 to TRBJ2-1; 9 nucleotides agree with TRBD2. Per the germline V gene, CDR1 is LGHDT and CDR2 is YNNKEL (reference sequence). CDR3 size: 14 residues. J lost 6 bases, V lost 6 bases, and 6 bases had no gene match.

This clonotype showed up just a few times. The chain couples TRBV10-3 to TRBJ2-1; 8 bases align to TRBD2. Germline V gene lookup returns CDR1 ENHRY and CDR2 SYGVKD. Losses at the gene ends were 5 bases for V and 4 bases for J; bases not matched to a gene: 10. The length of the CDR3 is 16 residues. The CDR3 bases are TGTGCCATCAGTCCCGGGAGTAGCGGGGTGTACAATGAGCAGTTCTTC. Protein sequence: CAISPGSSGVYNEQFF.

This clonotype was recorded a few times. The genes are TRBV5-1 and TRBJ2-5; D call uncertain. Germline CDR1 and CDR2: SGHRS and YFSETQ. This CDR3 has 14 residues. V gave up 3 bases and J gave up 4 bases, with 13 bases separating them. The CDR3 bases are TGCGCCAGCAGCTCCACCGTGGAGTTAGAGACCCAGTACTTC. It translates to CASSSTVELETQYF.